The entry below gives a single T cell receptor beta chain sequence along with its context. The sample is drawn from a study of blood T cell repertoires in COVID-19. Across the whole study: Some COVID-19 samples were acute and others convalescent; all came from the United States, Italy and Spain.

Patients of the Seattle cohort, enrolled during active infection, were followed longitudinally. Trimming cost V 2 bases and J 4 bases; bases outside gene matches: 3. The CDR3 extends over 15 amino acids. In germline, CDR1 is MNHNY, CDR2 SVGAGI (reference sequence). Source study methods: Cell counts per sample came from amplifying reference gene primers. Libraries were prepared by immunoSEQ multiplex PCR; TCRdb keeps only in-frame clonotypes and omits some of them. The D gene and trimming were derived from the DNA, and the V and J assignments and clone size from that table. The sample holds around 400,000 clones, more than 70% seen once.

The gene calls are TRBV6-6 and TRBJ2-2, with 8 positions matching TRBD2. The material sequenced was peripheral blood. The source of this sequence is a woman aged 55-69 years with COVID-19, enrolled during active disease. CDR3 in DNA: TGTGCCAGCAGTTACACCCTAGCGGGCACCGGGGAGCTGTTTTTT. This translates into CASSYTLAGTGELFF.